This TCR beta chain was recorded in a study of Ad26.COV2.S vaccination and SARS-CoV-2 variants. Regarding treatment: around 19 received Ad26.COV2.S at low or high dose, single or two shots; about 5 received placebo; per-sample allocation not given. After the first vaccine or placebo injection, samples were drawn on day 63. Turning to this clone: The same CDR3 arises from other DNA sequences in this sample as well.

The CDR3 is 14 amino acids. CDR1 and CDR2 from the germline V gene are MNHEY and SVGAGI. Trimming removed 0 bases from V and 1 base from J, with 6 bases in between. Here immunoSEQ multiplex PCR was the method, and the copy in TCRdb shows in-frame clones only, minus some. The sample lists hundreds of thousands of clones, 80% to 90% seen once, with more than 2.5% in the top ten. This clonotype was sampled from a person aged 18-65 years who received the Ad26.COV2.S COVID-19 vaccine or a placebo. Material: peripheral blood, obtained in a trial of Ad26.COV2.S vaccine versus placebo. The genes are TRBV6-5 and TRBJ1-1; D remains ambiguous. The chain's CDR3 is CASSYSPGNTEAFF. The CDR3 nucleotides read TGTGCCAGCAGTTACTCGCCAGGGAACACTGAAGCTTTCTTT.